One sample yielded the 14 T cell receptor beta chains listed below, sequenced in a study of blood T cell repertoires in COVID-19. The data were produced by immunoSEQ multiplex PCR, yet TCRdb's version contains in-frame clones alone and is incomplete. The sample includes about 180,000 clones, about 81% of them seen just once. Sequenced: peripheral blood. The receptors stem from a woman of 80 years or more with COVID-19, enrolled during active disease.

This clone was detected once. The chain carries TRBV28 and TRBJ2-2, with TRBD1 as a possible D gene (5 bases). Germline CDR1 MDHEN, CDR2 SYDVKM. Trimming left V 6 bases short and J 5 bases short, with 16 bases between. The CDR3 is 15 residues long. The CDR3 loop is CASRDPRVATGELFF. For the CDR3, the DNA is TGTGCCAGCAGGGACCCCAGGGTGGCAACCGGGGAGCTGTTTTTT.

V is TRBV5-1 and J is TRBJ2-7; the match to TRBD2 covers 14 bases. The germline gives CDR1 SGHRS, CDR2 YFSETQ. Unmatched junction bases numbered 7, after V lost 4 bases and J lost 7 bases. The CDR3 covers 15 residues. The CDR3 loop is CASSAGTSGGREQYF. CDR3 DNA sequence: TGCGCCAGCAGCGCCGGGACTAGCGGGGGCCGGGAGCAGTACTTC.

The V call is TRBV5-1, the J call TRBJ2-3; 7 positions agree with TRBD2. This CDR3 has 14 residues. CDR1 SGHRS and CDR2 YFSETQ come from the germline V gene. With 0 bases clipped from V and 4 bases from J, the junction kept 2 bases outside the gene matches. In nucleotides, the CDR3 is TGCGCCAGCAGCTTGGCCCTAGCGGCAGATACGCAGTATTTT. Amino acid sequence: CASSLALAADTQYF.

The V gene is TRBV11-2, the J gene TRBJ2-3, with D maybe TRBD2 (7 bases). CDR1 and CDR2 from the germline V gene are SGHAT and FQNNGV. The CDR3 extends over 15 amino acids. V gave up 6 bases and J gave up 4 bases, with 17 bases separating them. This CDR3 is CASSWGGPPADTQYF. CDR3 DNA sequence: TGTGCCAGCAGTTGGGGGGGCCCCCCCGCAGATACGCAGTATTTT.

This chain links TRBV27 with TRBJ1-5; no clear D. V lost 6 bases and J lost 7, with 13 bases in between. The CDR3 loop spans 13 amino acids. CDR1 is MNHEY, CDR2 SMNVEV, per germline (reference sequence). Here the CDR3 DNA reads TGTGCCAGCAGGGCCCTGGAGGACCAGCCCCAGCATTTT. Protein: CASRALEDQPQHF.

The rearrangement uses TRBV19 and TRBJ2-1; TRBD2 matches 13 bases. CDR3 size: 15 residues. V lost 5 bases and J lost 6; bases outside the gene matches: 4. From germline, CDR1 is LNHDA and CDR2 SQIVND (reference sequence). CDR3 DNA: TGTGCCAGTAGTGTCGGGACTAGCGGGACCAATGAGCAGTTCTTC. It codes for CASSVGTSGTNEQFF.

This sequence joins TRBV3-1 (or the pseudogene TRBV3-2) and TRBJ2-3, with D possibly matching TRBD2 (5 bases). The CDR3 sequence is 16 residues long. V was pared by 1 base and J by 6 bases, with 17 bases between. The germline gives CDR1 LGHDT, CDR2 YNNKEL (reference sequence). CDR3 DNA: TGTGCCAGCAGCCAAGGAGCCCATCTGGGAGCCGATACGCAGTATTTT. Translated, it gives CASSQGAHLGADTQYF.

The V call is TRBV11-2, the J call TRBJ2-1; the D gene is possibly TRBD2 (5 bases). Trimming shortened V by 4 bases and J by 1 base, and 17 bases separated the two germline ends. Germline-derived CDR1 and CDR2 are SGHAT and FQNNGV. The CDR3 consists of 17 residues. The CDR3 DNA reads TGTGCCAGCAGCTCCAGAAGCGGCCGGTGGTCCTACAATGAGCAGTTCTTC. Residues: CASSSRSGRWSYNEQFF.

The rearrangement uses TRBV5-4 and TRBJ1-2; maybe TRBD1 (5 bases). Trimming pared 0 bases from V and 8 bases from J, leaving 11 bases between. The CDR3 extends over 13 amino acids. In germline, CDR1 is SGHNT, CDR2 YYREEE (reference sequence). The CDR3 reads CASSLGGGVGYTF. CDR3 nucleotide sequence: TGTGCCAGCAGCTTGGGAGGAGGGGTAGGCTACACCTTC.

This chain connects TRBV28 to TRBJ1-1; D gene uncertain. Trimming shortened V by 3 bases and J by 1 base, and 6 bases separated the two germline ends. The CDR3 spans 13 residues. Germline-derived CDR1 and CDR2 are MDHEN and SYDVKM. This CDR3 is CASSFSENTEAFF. The CDR3 bases are TGTGCCAGCAGTTTCTCAGAGAACACTGAAGCTTTCTTT.

The chain is built from TRBV7-2 and TRBJ2-3; D uncertain. The CDR3 covers 15 residues. With 0 bases removed from V and 2 bases from J, the gap between germline ends came to 9 bases. Germline V gives CDR1 SGHTA, CDR2 FQGNSA. The CDR3 DNA sequence: TGTGCCAGCAGCTTAGCGAGGCCCGACACAGATACGCAGTATTTT. Protein product: CASSLARPDTDTQYF.

The J gene is TRBJ2-7, the V gene TRBV19; a possible D gene is TRBD1 (6 bases). Germline CDR1 is LNHDA and CDR2 is SQIVND (reference sequence). The CDR3 is 13 residues long. Trimming pared 11 bases from V and 3 bases from J, leaving 17 bases between. The CDR3 sequence is CAAADRYFYEQYF. The CDR3 region has the DNA TGTGCCGCCGCGGACAGATATTTCTACGAGCAGTACTTC.

The chain uses TRBV2 and TRBJ2-3, with D perhaps TRBD2 (6 bases). The V end was cut by 6 bases, the J end by 2 bases, with 15 bases between. The germline V gene has CDR1 SNHLY and CDR2 FYNNEI. The CDR3 extends over 15 amino acids. CDR3 DNA: TGTGCCAGCAGCTGGGGGGTGCGGGACACAGATACGCAGTATTTT. This gives the protein CASSWGVRDTDTQYF. The complete variable domain, with remaining parts taken from reference TRBV2 and TRBJ2-3, reads EPEVTQTPSHQVTQMGQEVILRCVPISNHLYFYWYRQILGQKVEFLVSFYNNEISEKSEIFDDQFSVERPDGSNFTLKIRSTKLEDSAMYFCASSWGVRDTDTQYFGPGTRLTVL.

This clone was counted once. The rearrangement joins TRBV10-3 to TRBJ2-3; D not resolved. V dropped 1 base and J dropped 0 bases, with 8 bases sitting between them. This CDR3 has 15 residues. Germline assignment: CDR1 ENHRY and CDR2 SYGVKD. The DNA of the CDR3 is TGTGCCATCAGTGAGTTAGCAGTTAGCACAGATACGCAGTATTTT. This translates into CAISELAVSTDTQYF.